This entry lists 9 T cell receptor beta chains sequenced from one sample in a study of cytomegalovirus exposure and HLA in healthy donors. In the PCR, 60 Vbeta and 13 Jbeta primers were used. Assay used: immunoSEQ multiplex PCR; TCRdb lists only in-frame clones, some missing. The sample shows approximately 160,000 clones, just under 80% of them seen only once. Sequencing used PBMCs. Source of these receptors: a woman in her 50s in good health and CMV-seropositive.

Only a few counts were recorded for this clone. The chain uses TRBV14 and TRBJ2-7, with a tentative D call TRBD2 (6 bases). Per germline, CDR1 SGHDN and CDR2 FVKESK. V was pared by 0 bases and J by 4 bases, with 19 bases between. This CDR3 comprises 17 residues. The CDR3 coding sequence is TGTGCCAGCAGCCAAGAGTATGGTCTAGGAGGGCCTTACGAGCAGTACTTC. Residues: CASSQEYGLGGPYEQYF.

The V call is TRBV30, the J call TRBJ1-1; D is uncertain. Trimming stripped 7 bases from V and 1 base from J, with 4 bases between. This CDR3 spans 10 amino acids. Germline V gene sequence: CDR1 GTSNPN, CDR2 SVGIG (reference sequence). This CDR3 is CASGNTEAFF. The DNA for the CDR3 is TGTGCCTCAGGGAACACTGAAGCTTTCTTT.

In DNA form, the CDR3 reads TGTGCCAGCAGTTATAAAGGACAGGGAAATTCACCCCTCCACTTT. Translated, it gives CASSYKGQGNSPLHF. The chain joins TRBV6-5 to TRBJ1-6; TRBD1 agrees at 8 bases. The J segment lost 7 bases and the V segment lost 3 bases, leaving 5 bases of the junction unmatched. This CDR3 has 15 residues. The germline CDR1 and CDR2 sequences are MNHEY and SVGAGI.

This rearrangement joins TRBV10-3 to TRBJ2-5; 8 nucleotides match TRBD2. Germline V gene sequence: CDR1 ENHRY, CDR2 SYGVKD. The length of the CDR3 is 12 residues. Trimming removed 6 bases from V and 11 bases from J; junction bases left unmatched: 8. CDR3 sequence (DNA): TGTGCCATCAGGGGACTAGAGTCGGAGCAGTACTTC. It yields the protein CAIRGLESEQYF.

The V gene is TRBV20-1, the J gene TRBJ2-7; D gene unclear. The CDR3 runs to 11 residues. Trimming shortened V by 2 bases and J by 7 bases, and 9 bases separated the two germline ends. Germline-derived CDR1 and CDR2 are DFQATT and SNEGSKA (reference sequence). For the CDR3, the DNA is TGCAGTGCTAGAACTAATTGGGAGCAGTACTTC. This encodes CSARTNWEQYF.

The rearrangement uses TRBV11-3 and TRBJ1-1; 11 bases line up with TRBD1. Unmatched junction bases numbered 5, after V lost 1 base and J lost 4 bases. The CDR3 contains 16 residues. Per germline, CDR1 SGHNT and CDR2 YENEEA. DNA of the CDR3: TGTGCCAGCAGCTTAGGGTGGGACAGGGGGAGCACTGAAGCTTTCTTT. Its protein product is CASSLGWDRGSTEAFF.

This chain connects TRBV18 to TRBJ2-1, with 10 bases fitting TRBD2. The CDR3 length is 15 residues. V lost 6 bases, J lost 4 bases, and 6 bases stayed unmatched. Germline V gene lookup returns CDR1 KGHSH and CDR2 LQKENI. This CDR3 reads CASSPTSGAYNEQFF. DNA of the CDR3: TGTGCCAGCTCCCCCACTAGCGGGGCTTACAATGAGCAGTTCTTC.

Only a few counts were recorded for this clone. The chain employs TRBV5-1 and TRBJ2-1; tentatively, D is TRBD2 (7 bases). The ends were cut back, 0 bases at V and 7 bases at J, with 11 bases in the middle. Germline V gene data show CDR1 as SGHRS and CDR2 as YFSETQ. The CDR3 runs to 14 residues. In DNA form, the CDR3 reads TGCGCCAGCAGCTTGGAGCGGGGACATAATGAGCAGTTCTTC. It encodes CASSLERGHNEQFF.

The chain is built from TRBV6-5 and TRBJ2-7, with TRBD1 identical over 9 bases. The V gene end was trimmed by 7 bases and the J gene end by 6 bases; junction bases not matched to a gene: 10. The CDR3 extends over 14 amino acids. Germline V gene lookup returns CDR1 MNHEY and CDR2 SVGAGI. The CDR3 nucleotides read TGTGCCAGCACCCAACCGGGACAGGGCTTCGAGCAGTACTTC. Residues: CASTQPGQGFEQYF.